The present TCR beta chain was sequenced within a study of blood T cell repertoires in COVID-19. Study-wide context: Samples taken during acute and convalescent COVID-19 were collected in the United States, Italy and Spain. The cDNA or gDNA used as material had been derived from T cells, B-cell-depleted T cells, or PBMCs.

This clone was seen a handful of times. Per the authors' pipeline: Researchers report that nucleated cell counts were estimated from reference gene primer amplification. The assay was immunoSEQ multiplex PCR, and TCRdb's table has in-frame clones only and misses some. V, J and clone size are those of that table, while D and trimming were read from the DNA. This sample carries roughly 100,000 clones, less than 90% of them seen once, and the ten largest clones take roughly 1.9%. V was trimmed by 1 base and J by 1 base, leaving 5 bases between them. CDR3 length: 13 residues. The sequenced material came from peripheral blood. The gene calls are TRBV12-3 or TRBV12-4 and TRBJ2-7; D is unresolved. The receptor's source is a man between 65 and 85 years old with active or convalescent COVID-19. CDR3 bases: TGTGCCAGCAGTTTAGGCGGATCCTACGAGCAGTACTTC. Protein: CASSLGGSYEQYF.